The 3 T cell receptor beta chains presented below share a single source sample, sequenced in a study of CD8 T cells in ankylosing spondylitis. TCRdb recomputed calls from the 5' RACE reads with MiXCR, one row per CDR3 protein. The repertoire has 150,000 to 200,000 distinct CDR3 sequences, approximately 13% of them found once; the top ten carry approximately 11%. Sequencing was performed on blood, either unsorted or a sorted T cell fraction (not recorded which). These receptors were collected from a female donor with ankylosing spondylitis or in good health (not recorded which).

This clonotype was counted ten times or more. The chain couples TRBV6-1 to TRBJ1-1; D is undetermined. This CDR3 is 12 amino acids long. The V and J ends lost 4 bases and 3 bases respectively, with 6 bases between them. Per the germline V gene, CDR1 is MNHNS and CDR2 is SASEGT. In nucleotides, the CDR3 is TGTGCCAGCAGTGGTTGGGACACTGAAGCTTTCTTT. It encodes CASSGWDTEAFF.

This clonotype was seen a handful of times. The chain employs TRBV7-2 and TRBJ1-2; possible D gene TRBD1, 6 bases. The CDR3 is made up of 13 amino acids. Looked up from germline, CDR1 is SGHTA and CDR2 is FQGNSA. Trimming stripped 5 bases from V and 4 bases from J, with 11 bases between. The CDR3 spells CASSPTGFYGYTF. CDR3 in DNA: TGTGCCAGCAGCCCAACAGGGTTCTATGGCTACACCTTC.

The sample holds many counts of this clonotype. CDR3 sequence: CASSLLRDRDEKLFF. The CDR3 coding sequence is TGTGCCAGCAGTTTACTCCGGGACAGGGATGAAAAACTGTTTTTT. The chain uses TRBV6-5 and TRBJ1-4; 9 bases are a match to TRBD1. This CDR3 spans 15 amino acids. The J segment lost 6 bases and the V segment lost 4 bases, leaving 6 bases of the junction unmatched. Germline loops: CDR1 MNHEY, CDR2 SVGAGI.